The clone carrying this T cell receptor beta chain has a handful of counts. Next came a second PCR, run for about 7 to 12 cycles, which used a sample-barcoded 5' primer along with a J-beta primer mix. Carrying 12 random nucleotides, a template-switch adaptor labeled each individual cDNA molecule. TCRdb reprocessed the 5' RACE reads with MiXCR, giving one entry per CDR3 protein. Here the sample spans 800,000 or so distinct CDR3 sequences, approximately 25% being singletons. The record originates from a study of blood T cells in healthy people across ages. The CDR3 runs 14 residues. Germline values: CDR1 DFQATT, CDR2 SNEGSKA (reference sequence). The ends were cut back, 8 bases at V and 7 bases at J, with 21 bases in the middle. The sample was also linked to a second study, of T cells of mothers and their children.

Sequencing was carried out using blood. The TCR was taken from a boy under 18 in good health. The J gene is TRBJ2-4, the V gene TRBV20-1, with D possibly matching TRBD1 (7 bases). This CDR3 reads CSSSPRGARNIQYF. Here the CDR3 DNA reads TGCAGTTCGAGCCCCAGGGGGGCGAGGAACATTCAGTACTTC.